A selection of T cell receptor beta chains follows, all from one sample in a study of OX40 agonist ivuxolimab in advanced cancers. This table comes from immunoSEQ multiplex PCR, and its TCRdb copy is limited to in-frame clones, with some not included. In the table there are tens of thousands of clones, 90% to 95% of which are singletons. The sequencing here drew on CD4+ or CD8+ T cells sorted from blood, taken in a trial of the OX40 agonist ivuxolimab. These receptors were collected from an adult with an advanced solid tumor such as melanoma, head and neck, liver or kidney cancer. Both conserved end residues are part of each CDR3. D genes are given only for firm matches. Rows may omit the clone size; those that give it use once, few, many or a size class.

v_gene: TRBV6-6
abundance: NA
j_gene: TRBJ2-7
d_gene: TRBD1
CDR3aa: CATGQVYEQYF
CDR3nt: TGTGCCACCGGACAGGTCTACGAGCAGTACTTC

v_gene: TRBV5-1
abundance: NA
j_gene: TRBJ2-3
d_gene: NA
CDR3aa: CASSSQGIRTDTQYF
CDR3nt: TGCGCCAGCAGCTCGCAGGGAATCCGCACAGATACGCAGTATTTT

v_gene: TRBV5-1
abundance: NA
j_gene: TRBJ1-4
d_gene: NA
CDR3aa: CASSLPGPTNEKLFF
CDR3nt: TGCGCCAGCAGCTTGCCTGGGCCCACTAATGAAAAACTGTTTTTT

v_gene: TRBV5-6
abundance: NA
j_gene: TRBJ1-5
d_gene: NA
CDR3aa: CASSSVTEPQHF
CDR3nt: TGTGCCAGCAGCTCCGTGACTGAGCCCCAGCATTTT

v_gene: TRBV6-5
abundance: NA
j_gene: TRBJ2-1
d_gene: NA
CDR3aa: CASSRTGSSYNEQFF
CDR3nt: TGTGCCAGCAGTCGTACAGGGAGCTCCTACAATGAGCAGTTCTTC

v_gene: TRBV12-5
abundance: NA
j_gene: TRBJ2-7
d_gene: TRBD1
CDR3aa: CASVIRTGTGYEQYF
CDR3nt: TGTGCTAGTGTTATTCGGACAGGGACAGGGTACGAGCAGTACTTC

v_gene: TRBV30
abundance: NA
j_gene: TRBJ1-3
d_gene: NA
CDR3aa: CAWSPGYSSGNTIYF
CDR3nt: TGTGCCTGGAGTCCGGGATATAGCTCTGGAAACACCATATATTTT

v_gene: TRBV7-6
abundance: NA
j_gene: TRBJ2-5
d_gene: TRBD1
CDR3aa: CASSFDRVPQETQYF
CDR3nt: TGTGCCAGCAGCTTCGACAGGGTACCTCAAGAGACCCAGTACTTC

v_gene: TRBV6-5
abundance: NA
j_gene: TRBJ1-1
d_gene: NA
CDR3aa: CASSRWTEEAFF
CDR3nt: TGTGCCAGCAGCCGATGGACAGAGGAAGCTTTCTTT

v_gene: TRBV18
abundance: NA
j_gene: TRBJ2-5
d_gene: NA
CDR3aa: CASSPPNSQETQYF
CDR3nt: TGTGCCAGCTCACCACCTAACAGCCAAGAGACCCAGTACTTC

v_gene: TRBV28
abundance: few
j_gene: TRBJ1-1
d_gene: TRBD1
CDR3aa: CASTLTGVNTEAFF
CDR3nt: TGTGCCAGCACCCTGACAGGGGTGAACACTGAAGCTTTCTTT

v_gene: TRBV5-1
abundance: few
j_gene: TRBJ2-1
d_gene: TRBD2
CDR3aa: CASSLPIAGVGNEQFF
CDR3nt: TGCGCCAGCAGCTTGCCCATAGCGGGAGTGGGCAATGAGCAGTTCTTC

v_gene: TRBV5-1
abundance: NA
j_gene: TRBJ2-2
d_gene: TRBD1
CDR3aa: CASSRGQGPTGELFF
CDR3nt: TGCGCCAGCAGCCGGGGACAGGGGCCGACCGGGGAGCTGTTTTTT

v_gene: TRBV29-1
abundance: NA
j_gene: TRBJ2-3
d_gene: TRBD1
CDR3aa: CSVGGQDTAGGTQYF
CDR3nt: TGCAGCGTTGGCGGACAGGATACGGCAGGCGGTACGCAGTATTTT

v_gene: TRBV5-4
abundance: NA
j_gene: TRBJ1-2
d_gene: NA
CDR3aa: CASSPDSDHYGYTF
CDR3nt: TGTGCCAGCAGCCCTGACAGCGACCACTATGGCTACACCTTC

v_gene: TRBV29-1
abundance: NA
j_gene: TRBJ2-3
d_gene: NA
CDR3aa: CSVGQLPTDTQYF
CDR3nt: TGCAGCGTTGGACAGTTACCCACAGATACGCAGTATTTT

v_gene: TRBV4-1
abundance: NA
j_gene: TRBJ2-7
d_gene: TRBD1
CDR3aa: CASRSGTGATYEQYF
CDR3nt: TGCGCCAGCAGGTCCGGGACAGGGGCAACCTACGAGCAGTACTTC